This record looks at one TCR beta chain sequence and its context. Source study methods: Nucleated cell number was recorded as an estimate derived from reference gene primer amplification. Assay: immunoSEQ multiplex PCR; the TCRdb copy retains only in-frame clones and omits some. V, J and clone size were drawn from that table, and D and trimming were deduced from the DNA. The repertoire holds under 200,000 clones, with about 86% as singletons. From germline, CDR1 is ENHRY and CDR2 SYGVKD. This CDR3 has 15 residues. Trimming removed 5 bases from V and 6 bases from J; junction bases left unmatched: 6. These data originate in a study of blood T cell repertoires in COVID-19. Overall study: Acute and convalescent COVID-19 samples came from the United States, Italy and Spain. Sources were T cells, B-cell-depleted T cells, or PBMCs; the material itself was cDNA or gDNA.

The TCR sequence derives from a man aged 60-69 years with acute or convalescent COVID-19. This rearrangement joins TRBV10-3 to TRBJ2-5; TRBD2 matches 13 bases. Material for sequencing was peripheral blood. This CDR3 reads CAISNGLAGAQTQYF. DNA of the CDR3: TGTGCCATCAGTAACGGACTAGCGGGAGCACAGACCCAGTACTTC.